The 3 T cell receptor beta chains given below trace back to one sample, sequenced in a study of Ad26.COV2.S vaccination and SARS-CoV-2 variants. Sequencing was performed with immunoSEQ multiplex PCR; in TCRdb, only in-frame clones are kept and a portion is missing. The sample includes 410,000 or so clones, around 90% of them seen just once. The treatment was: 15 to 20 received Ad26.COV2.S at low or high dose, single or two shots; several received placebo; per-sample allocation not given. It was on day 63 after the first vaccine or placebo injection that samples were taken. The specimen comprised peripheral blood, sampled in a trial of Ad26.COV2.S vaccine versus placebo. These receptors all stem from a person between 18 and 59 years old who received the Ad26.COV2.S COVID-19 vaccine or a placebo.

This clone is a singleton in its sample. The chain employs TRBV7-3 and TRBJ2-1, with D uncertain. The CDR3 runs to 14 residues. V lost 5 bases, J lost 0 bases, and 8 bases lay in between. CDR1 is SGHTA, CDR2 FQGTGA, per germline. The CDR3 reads CASSPDTSYNEQFF. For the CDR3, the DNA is TGTGCCAGCAGCCCGGATACCTCCTACAATGAGCAGTTCTTC.

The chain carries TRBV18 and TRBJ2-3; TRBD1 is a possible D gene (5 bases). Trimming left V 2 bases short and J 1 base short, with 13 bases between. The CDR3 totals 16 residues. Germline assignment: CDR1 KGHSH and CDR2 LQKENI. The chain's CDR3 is CASSPFSGMGTDTQYF. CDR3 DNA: TGTGCCAGCTCACCATTTTCAGGGATGGGCACAGATACGCAGTATTTT.

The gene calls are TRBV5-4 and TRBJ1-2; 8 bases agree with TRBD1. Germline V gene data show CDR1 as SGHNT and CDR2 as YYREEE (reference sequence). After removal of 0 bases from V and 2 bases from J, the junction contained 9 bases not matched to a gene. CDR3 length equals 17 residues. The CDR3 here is CASSLAGTGWGNYGYTF. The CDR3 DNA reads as TGTGCCAGCAGCTTGGCCGGGACAGGCTGGGGAAACTATGGCTACACCTTC.